This paragraph reports one TCR beta chain. The antigen remains unidentified. This sample also contains other DNA sequences that code for the same CDR3. The germline CDR1 and CDR2 sequences are SNHLY and FYNNEI. Trimming at V came to 2 bases and at J to 2 bases, leaving 5 bases not matched to a gene. The CDR3 consists of 15 residues. This specimen comes from a study of graft-versus-host responses after intestinal transplantation. Findings and limits, study-wide: With peak circulating GvH clone levels came an association with early post-transplant HvG declines. In recipient marrow, GvH clones were found, and some appeared first in ileum or blood.

Data came from immunoSEQ multiplex PCR; TCRdb stores just in-frame clones and leaves some out. The sample includes about 28,000 clones, roughly 80% of them seen just once. This chain links TRBV2 with TRBJ2-7; 8 bases fit TRBD1. The receptor's source is a human donor who received an intestinal transplant. The material sequenced was unstimulated CD8+ T cells sorted from spleen or lymph node cells, taken before intestinal transplant. CDR3: CASSELGQGPYEQYF. As DNA, the CDR3 is TGTGCCAGCAGTGAACTAGGACAGGGTCCCTACGAGCAGTACTTC.